Presented here are 3 T cell receptor beta chains from one specimen sequenced in a study of blood T cell repertoires in COVID-19. Repertoires were generated with immunoSEQ multiplex PCR, while TCRdb's copy carries only in-frame clones and drops some. This repertoire shows about 170,000 clones, around 82% found once; its top ten account for roughly 1.9%. The specimen was peripheral blood. The source of these receptors is a woman aged 80 or over with acute or convalescent COVID-19.

This rearrangement joins TRBV5-4 to TRBJ1-4; D might be TRBD1 (6 bases). Per germline, CDR1 SGHNT and CDR2 YYREEE (reference sequence). V lost 5 bases and J 3 bases, leaving 11 bases between the germline ends. The CDR3 sequence is 14 residues long. The CDR3 protein is CASRGEGANEKLFF. The CDR3 nucleotides read TGTGCCAGCAGGGGAGAGGGGGCTAATGAAAAACTGTTTTTT.

This chain joins TRBV29-1 and TRBJ1-4, with a possible D match to TRBD1 (5 bases). The germline V gene has CDR1 SQVTM and CDR2 ANQGSEA. There are 15 residues in the CDR3. Trimming cost V 7 bases and J 1 base, with 16 bases left between them. CDR3 protein: CSAKGGDGTNEKLFF. DNA of the CDR3: TGCAGCGCTAAGGGAGGGGATGGAACTAATGAAAAACTGTTTTTT.

As to this clone: Other DNA sequences in the sample encode the same CDR3. The V call is TRBV19, the J call TRBJ1-5, with TRBD1 matching over 11 bases. V was clipped by 1 base and J by 5 bases; unmatched bases: 1. Germline V gene sequence: CDR1 LNHDA, CDR2 SQIVND (reference sequence). The CDR3 runs 15 residues. CDR3 in amino acids: CASSIGTGGYQPQHF. The CDR3 DNA follows: TGTGCCAGTAGTATAGGGACAGGGGGCTATCAGCCCCAGCATTTT.